One sample yielded the 25 T cell receptor beta chains listed below, sequenced in a study of blood T cell repertoires in COVID-19. Assay used: immunoSEQ multiplex PCR; TCRdb lists only in-frame clones, some missing. Seen here are fewer than 350,000 clones, about 90% observed once, and the top ten hold about 1.7%. Material for sequencing was PBMCs or T cells enriched from blood (not recorded which). These receptors were obtained from a woman in her late teens or twenties with acute COVID-19.

This rearrangement joins TRBV24-1 to TRBJ2-2, with 9 bases that match TRBD2. CDR3 length: 16 amino acids. V gave up 4 bases and J gave up 1 base; unmatched junction bases: 3. Looked up from germline, CDR1 is KGHDR and CDR2 is SFDVKD. CDR3 amino acids: CATSESSGKNTGELFF. CDR3 DNA: TGTGCCACCAGTGAATCTAGCGGGAAGAACACCGGGGAGCTGTTTTTT.

The sample holds one count of this clone. CDR3: CASSLEDSSNQPQHF. The CDR3 nucleotides read TGTGCCAGCAGCTTAGAGGACAGTAGCAATCAGCCCCAGCATTTT. The V call is TRBV7-8, the J call TRBJ1-5; D may be TRBD1 (6 bases). The germline gives CDR1 SGHVS, CDR2 FQNEAQ. Trimming removed 1 base from V and 0 bases from J, with 7 bases in between. The CDR3 spans 15 residues.

This sequence joins TRBV5-4 and TRBJ2-6; 8 bases match TRBD1. There are 17 residues in the CDR3. The ends lost 4 bases at V and 3 bases at J; junction bases unmatched: 9. CDR1 is SGHNT and CDR2 is YYREEE in the germline V gene (reference sequence). CDR3 in amino acids: CASSPSVRGRGANVLTF. The CDR3 DNA follows: TGTGCCAGCAGCCCTTCCGTCAGGGGGCGTGGGGCCAACGTCCTGACTTTC.

Comments on this clone: One junction end does not reproduce the germline sequence, and a read error may be involved. The same CDR3 can be traced to other DNA sequences in this sample. J is TRBJ2-3 and V is TRBV23-1, with D maybe TRBD2 (6 bases). TRBV23-1 is given ORF status, its function remaining uncertain. The length of the CDR3 is 16 residues. Here the CDR3 reads CASSRIGGARTDTQYF. In DNA, the CDR3 is TGCGCTAGCAGTCGAATCGGAGGGGCGCGAACAGATACGCAGTATTTT.

The rearrangement uses TRBV5-4 and TRBJ1-1; 7 nucleotides line up with TRBD1. The V gene's germline CDR1 is SGHNT and CDR2 YYREEE (reference sequence). The length of the CDR3 is 16 residues. Unmatched junction bases numbered 8, after V lost 2 bases and J lost 1 base. The CDR3 sequence is CASSLLTGKRNTEAFF. The CDR3 nucleotides read TGTGCCAGCAGCTTACTGACAGGGAAGAGGAACACTGAAGCTTTCTTT.

The V and J genes are TRBV27 and TRBJ2-7; 9 bases line up with TRBD2. The CDR3 is made up of 14 amino acids. The V segment lost 5 bases and the J segment 7 bases; nucleotides outside the gene matches: 9. Germline CDR1 reads MNHEY; CDR2 reads SMNVEV (reference sequence). The DNA of the CDR3 is TGTGCCAGCAGTCCGGGACTAGCCACCGGTGAGCAGTACTTC. It yields the protein CASSPGLATGEQYF.

The chain carries TRBV30 and TRBJ1-1; TRBD1 aligns across 8 bases. With V trimmed by 5 bases and J by 2 bases, 7 bases remained unmatched. Germline CDR1 reads GTSNPN; CDR2 reads SVGIG (reference sequence). The CDR3 is 14 amino acids. The chain's CDR3 is CAWQSTGDNTEAFF. The CDR3, as DNA: TGTGCCTGGCAGTCGACAGGGGATAACACTGAAGCTTTCTTT.

This chain connects TRBV28 to TRBJ1-5, with 10 bases aligning to TRBD1. V dropped 5 bases and J dropped 1; count of bases not matched to a gene: 5. The germline V gene encodes CDR1 MDHEN and CDR2 SYDVKM. The length of the CDR3 is 16 residues. The CDR3 nucleotides are TGTGCCAGCAGTCCATTGGGACAGGGGAGCAATCAGCCCCAGCATTTT. Its translation: CASSPLGQGSNQPQHF. Combining the CDR3 with reference TRBV28 and TRBJ1-5 gives the whole variable domain DVKVTQSSRYLVKRTGEKVFLECVQDMDHENMFWYRQDPGLGLRLIYFSYDVKMKEKGDIPEGYSVSREKKERFSLILESASTNQTSMYLCASSPLGQGSNQPQHFGDGTRLSIL.

J is TRBJ1-5 and V is TRBV27; TRBD1 might be the D (5 bases). The germline V gene encodes CDR1 MNHEY and CDR2 SMNVEV (reference sequence). The V and J ends lost 7 bases and 5 bases respectively, with 15 bases between them. This CDR3 has 14 amino acids. The CDR3, as DNA: TGTGCCAGCACCGCGGGAGGGGCGGATCAGCCCCAGCATTTT. Amino acids: CASTAGGADQPQHF.

The V call is TRBV19, the J call TRBJ1-2; tentatively, D is TRBD1 (5 bases). V was trimmed by 3 bases and J by 2 bases, leaving 13 bases between them. The CDR3 length is 15 residues. Looked up from germline, CDR1 is LNHDA and CDR2 is SQIVND (reference sequence). CDR3 residues: CASSMGGAGNYGYTF. For the CDR3, the DNA is TGTGCCAGTAGTATGGGGGGAGCAGGAAACTATGGCTACACCTTC.

The gene calls are TRBV6-4 and TRBJ2-2, with 12 bases fitting TRBD2. J was trimmed by 6 bases and V by 5 bases; bases with no gene match: 4. Germline V CDR1 and CDR2: MRHNA, SNTAGT. The CDR3 length is 15 residues. The CDR3 DNA reads as TGTGCCAGCAGTCCGACTAGCGGGAGCCCCGGGGAGCTGTTTTTT. It translates to CASSPTSGSPGELFF.

The gene calls are TRBV15 and TRBJ1-1; D is unclear. Per germline, CDR1 LNHNV and CDR2 YYDKDF (reference sequence). Trimming shortened V by 0 bases and J by 1 base, and 12 bases separated the two germline ends. The CDR3 is 16 residues long. CDR3 bases: TGTGCCACCAGCAGAGATCTTATAGAAAAGAACACTGAAGCTTTCTTT. Translated, it gives CATSRDLIEKNTEAFF.

The chain combines TRBV10-3 with TRBJ2-7; D remains ambiguous. The CDR3 covers 12 residues. The V gene's germline CDR1 is ENHRY and CDR2 SYGVKD. The V end lost 9 bases, the J end lost 0 bases, and 9 bases lay between the germline ends. The CDR3 spells CAISKSSYEQYF. CDR3 nucleotide sequence: TGTGCCATATCTAAGAGCTCCTACGAGCAGTACTTC.

V and J are TRBV3-1 (or the pseudogene TRBV3-2) and TRBJ2-5; D is unresolved. The germline V gene has CDR1 LGHDT and CDR2 YNNKEL (reference sequence). There are 12 residues in the CDR3. Trimming cost V 1 base and J 8 bases, with 8 bases left between them. The CDR3 nucleotides are TGTGCCAGCAGCCAAGTAGAGGCTACCCAGTACTTC. This codes for CASSQVEATQYF.

The CDR3, as DNA: TGTGCCAGCAGTTTGGACGGACTTAGTAATGAAAAACTGTTTTTT. Its protein product is CASSLDGLSNEKLFF. The J gene is TRBJ1-4, the V gene TRBV27; no firm D call. Trimming removed 3 bases at V and 4 bases at J, with 12 bases between. CDR3 length: 15 residues. Germline CDR1 and CDR2: MNHEY and SMNVEV (reference sequence).

This clone has a single count. This rearrangement joins TRBV30 to TRBJ2-7, with TRBD1 as a possible D gene (6 bases). Germline loops: CDR1 GTSNPN, CDR2 SVGIG (reference sequence). The CDR3 runs to 13 residues. The ends were cut back, 0 bases at V and 0 bases at J, with 6 bases in the middle. DNA for the CDR3: TGTGCCTGGAGTGTGGACAGCTCCTACGAGCAGTACTTC. Encoded protein: CAWSVDSSYEQYF.

The count of this clone is one. This chain joins TRBV11-2 and TRBJ2-7; 8 bases align to TRBD1. The CDR3 is made up of 14 amino acids. J gave up 6 bases and V 5 bases, and 9 bases lay outside the gene matches. Germline CDR1 and CDR2: SGHAT and FQNNGV. CDR3 region: CASSPRTGRSEQYF. In DNA, the CDR3 is TGTGCCAGCAGCCCACGGACAGGGAGGTCCGAGCAGTACTTC.

The rearrangement links TRBV15 to TRBJ1-2; 9 bases are shared with TRBD1. The V segment lost 0 bases and the J segment 2 bases; nucleotides outside the gene matches: 1. The CDR3 sequence is 15 residues long. Germline V gene lookup returns CDR1 LNHNV and CDR2 YYDKDF (reference sequence). CDR3 in amino acids: CATSRDTGGNYGYTF. CDR3 nucleotide sequence: TGTGCCACCAGCAGAGACACAGGGGGCAACTATGGCTACACCTTC.

This clone was found once. This chain uses TRBV4-2 with TRBJ2-3; TRBD2 matches at 9 bases. Per the germline V gene, CDR1 is LGHNA and CDR2 is YNFKEQ. The J segment lost 0 bases and the V segment lost 3 bases, leaving 7 bases of the junction unmatched. This CDR3 contains 17 residues. CDR3 nucleotide sequence: TGTGCCAGCAGCCAGACTAGCGGAAAGACTAGCACAGATACGCAGTATTTT. Its protein is CASSQTSGKTSTDTQYF.

The rearrangement links TRBV7-9 to TRBJ1-2, with D maybe TRBD1 (6 bases). From germline, CDR1 is SEHNR and CDR2 FQNEAQ (reference sequence). This CDR3 is built from 13 residues. Trimming pared 1 base from V and 10 bases from J, leaving 13 bases between. The CDR3 region is CASSLGGGSTYTF. The CDR3 DNA reads TGTGCCAGCAGCTTAGGAGGGGGATCGACCTACACCTTC.

The chain uses TRBV7-3 and TRBJ2-1, with 9 bases that match TRBD1. CDR1 and CDR2 (germline): SGHTA, FQGTGA. The J segment lost 0 bases and the V segment lost 5 bases, leaving 5 bases of the junction unmatched. The CDR3 loop spans 16 amino acids. CDR3 DNA sequence: TGTGCCAGCAGCAGAATGGGACAGGGCTCCTACAATGAGCAGTTCTTC. It specifies CASSRMGQGSYNEQFF.

CDR3 sequence (DNA): TGTGCCAGCAGCCACGAACTAGCGGGAGTTACCTACAATGAGCAGTTCTTC. Amino acid sequence: CASSHELAGVTYNEQFF. The rearrangement links TRBV4-2 to TRBJ2-1, with TRBD2 matching over 11 bases. The CDR3 extends over 17 amino acids. Germline V gene sequence: CDR1 LGHNA, CDR2 YNFKEQ. Germline trimming cut 3 bases from V and 2 bases from J; bases unmatched to any gene: 6.

This chain joins TRBV29-1 and TRBJ2-7; the match to TRBD1 covers 10 bases. The CDR3 has 13 amino acids. Germline loops: CDR1 SQVTM, CDR2 ANQGSEA. Trimming removed 5 bases from V and 6 bases from J; junction bases left unmatched: 7. The CDR3 is CSVTGTGEGEQYF. The CDR3, as DNA: TGCAGCGTTACCGGGACAGGGGAGGGCGAGCAGTACTTC.

This clone occurred a few times. The chain joins TRBV7-9 to TRBJ1-1; D gene unclear. CDR1 and CDR2 from the germline V gene are SEHNR and FQNEAQ (reference sequence). Deletions cut 2 bases from V and 1 base from J, with 11 bases between. The CDR3 runs to 15 residues. The CDR3, as DNA: TGTGCCAGCAGCTTAACCGGGTCCCCGAACACTGAAGCTTTCTTT. This codes for CASSLTGSPNTEAFF.

This clone has a handful of counts. The genes are TRBV7-9 and TRBJ1-6; tentative D call: TRBD1 (5 bases). The CDR3 loop spans 14 amino acids. CDR1 is SEHNR and CDR2 is FQNEAQ in the germline V gene (reference sequence). V was cut by 4 bases and J by 5 bases, with 9 bases left in between. The CDR3, as DNA: TGTGCCAGCAGCTGGACATGGGATAATTCACCCCTCCACTTT. It is translated as CASSWTWDNSPLHF.